This TCR beta chain was observed in a study of blood T cell repertoires in COVID-19. This CDR3 is 15 amino acids long. CDR1 and CDR2 from the germline V gene are SGHTA and FQGNSA. Deletions cut 4 bases from V and 1 base from J, with 11 bases between. Profiling relied on immunoSEQ multiplex PCR, and the TCRdb table lists in-frame clones only, not all of them. This sample has about 190,000 clones, with approximately 82% found just once. This clonotype originated in a woman aged 55-70 years with acute COVID-19. This chain connects TRBV7-2 to TRBJ1-3; perhaps TRBD1 as D (6 bases). The specimen was PBMCs or T cells enriched from blood (not recorded which). CDR3 sequence: CASSYSQGSGNTIYF. CDR3 DNA: TGTGCCAGCAGCTACTCACAGGGTTCTGGAAACACCATATATTTT. The full variable domain, in which reference TRBV7-2 and TRBJ1-3 provide the parts outside the CDR3, is GAGVSQSPSNKVTEKGKDVELRCDPISGHTALYWYRQSLGQGLEFLIYFQGNSAPDKSGLPSDRFSAERTGGSVSTLTIQRTQQEDSAVYLCASSYSQGSGNTIYFGEGSWLTVV.